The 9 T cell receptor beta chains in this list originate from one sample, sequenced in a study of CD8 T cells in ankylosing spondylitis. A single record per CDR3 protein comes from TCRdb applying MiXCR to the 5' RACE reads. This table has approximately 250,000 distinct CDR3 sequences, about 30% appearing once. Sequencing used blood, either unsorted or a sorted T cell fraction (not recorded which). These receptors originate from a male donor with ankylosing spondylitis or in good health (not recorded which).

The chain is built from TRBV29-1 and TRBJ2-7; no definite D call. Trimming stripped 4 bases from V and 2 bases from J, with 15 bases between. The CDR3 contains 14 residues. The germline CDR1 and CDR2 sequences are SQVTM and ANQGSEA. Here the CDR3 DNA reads TGCAGCGTTGGAACAGCCACCGCGACCTACGAGCAGTACTTC. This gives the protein CSVGTATATYEQYF.

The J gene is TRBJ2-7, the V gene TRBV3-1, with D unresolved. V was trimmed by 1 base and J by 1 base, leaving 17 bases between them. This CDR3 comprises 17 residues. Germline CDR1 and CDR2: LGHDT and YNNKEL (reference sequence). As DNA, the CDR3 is TGTGCCAGCAGCCAAGGTATAACTTGGGTCCGATCCTACGAGCAGTACTTC. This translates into CASSQGITWVRSYEQYF.

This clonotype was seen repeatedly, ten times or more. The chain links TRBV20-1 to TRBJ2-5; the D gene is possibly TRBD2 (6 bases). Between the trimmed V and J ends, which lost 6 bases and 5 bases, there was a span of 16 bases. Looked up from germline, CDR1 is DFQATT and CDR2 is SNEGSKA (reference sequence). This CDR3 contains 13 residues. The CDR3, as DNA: TGCAGTGCCCAGGAGGGTCCGCGGGAGACCCAGTACTTC. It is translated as CSAQEGPRETQYF.

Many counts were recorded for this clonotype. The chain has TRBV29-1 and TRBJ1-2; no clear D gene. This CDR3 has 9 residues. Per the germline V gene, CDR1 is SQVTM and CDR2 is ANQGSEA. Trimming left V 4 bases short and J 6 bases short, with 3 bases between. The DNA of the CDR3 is TGCAGCGTTGGCGATGGCTACACCTTC. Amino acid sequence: CSVGDGYTF.

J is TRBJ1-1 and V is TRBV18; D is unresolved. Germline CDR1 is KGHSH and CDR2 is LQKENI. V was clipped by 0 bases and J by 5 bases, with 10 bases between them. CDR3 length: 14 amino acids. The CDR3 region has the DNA TGTGCCAGCTCACCACCAGGGTTGTGGACTGAAGCTTTCTTT. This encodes CASSPPGLWTEAFF. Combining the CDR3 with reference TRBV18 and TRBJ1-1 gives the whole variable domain NAGVMQNPRHLVRRRGQEARLRCSPMKGHSHVYWYRQLPEEGLKFMVYLQKENIIDESGMPKERFSAEFPKEGPSILRIQQVVRGDSAAYFCASSPPGLWTEAFFGQGTRLTVV.

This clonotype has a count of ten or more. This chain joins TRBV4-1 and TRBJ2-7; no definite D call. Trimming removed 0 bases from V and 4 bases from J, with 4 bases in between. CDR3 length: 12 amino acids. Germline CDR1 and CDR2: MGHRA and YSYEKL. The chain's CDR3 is CASSQDLYEQYF. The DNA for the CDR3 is TGCGCCAGCAGCCAAGATCTGTACGAGCAGTACTTC.

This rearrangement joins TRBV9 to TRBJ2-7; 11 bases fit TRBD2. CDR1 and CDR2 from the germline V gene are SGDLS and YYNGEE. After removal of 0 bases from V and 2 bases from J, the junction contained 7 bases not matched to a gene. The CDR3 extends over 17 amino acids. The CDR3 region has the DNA TGTGCCAGCAGCGTAGAATATGAGACTAGCGGGGCCTACGAGCAGTACTTC. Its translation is CASSVEYETSGAYEQYF.

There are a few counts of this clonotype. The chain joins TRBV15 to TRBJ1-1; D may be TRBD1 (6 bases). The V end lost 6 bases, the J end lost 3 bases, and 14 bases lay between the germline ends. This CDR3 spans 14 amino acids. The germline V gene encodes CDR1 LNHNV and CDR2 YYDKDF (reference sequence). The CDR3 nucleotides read TGTGCCACCAGGTCGACCAGGGGTGACACTGAAGCTTTCTTT. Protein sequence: CATRSTRGDTEAFF.

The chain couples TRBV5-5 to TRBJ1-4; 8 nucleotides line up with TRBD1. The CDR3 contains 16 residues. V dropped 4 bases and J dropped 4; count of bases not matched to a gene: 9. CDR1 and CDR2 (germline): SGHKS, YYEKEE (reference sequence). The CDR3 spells CASSPPGQGLNEKLFF. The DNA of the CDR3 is TGTGCCAGCAGCCCACCAGGACAGGGCCTTAATGAAAAACTGTTTTTT.